This T cell receptor (beta chain) was captured in a study of beta chain features in type 1 diabetes. Study-level background: No age, gender or cell yield differences were seen between patients and healthy donors.

Study observations and caveats: At VDJ recombination sites, type 1 diabetes patients had fewer insertions and more deleted nucleotides. TCRB CDR3s were moderately but significantly shorter in Type 1 diabetes patients in all four CD4+ subsets.

In germline, CDR1 is SQVTM, CDR2 ANQGSEA. The CDR3 runs to 12 residues. V was clipped by 5 bases and J by 7 bases, with 14 bases between them. Remarks on this clone: The antigen is undetermined.

The authors reverse transcribed all of the isolated RNA, so sequencing captured expressed TCRB transcripts. The assay was immunoSEQ multiplex PCR, and TCRdb's table has in-frame clones only and misses some. The table lists 250,000 to 300,000 clones, about 24% of them singletons. This TCR was sampled from a woman aged 25 to 39 with type 1 diabetes. This chain links TRBV29-1 with TRBJ1-2; tentative D call: TRBD1 (6 bases). Sequenced input: naive CD4+ T cells from blood. The CDR3 DNA is TGCAGCGTTCTCAGGGGATCAGCTGGCTACACCTTC. Protein: CSVLRGSAGYTF. The full variable domain, its missing parts supplied by reference TRBV29-1 and TRBJ1-2, is SAVISQKPSRDICQRGTSLTIQCQVDSQVTMMFWYRQQPGQSLTLIATANQGSEATYESGFVIDKFPISRPNLTFSTLTVSNMSPEDSSIYLCSVLRGSAGYTFGSGTRLTVV.